A selection of T cell receptor beta chains follows, all from one sample in a study of shared clonotypes between healthy human individuals. Sequencing was performed with immunoSEQ multiplex PCR; in TCRdb, only in-frame clones are kept and a portion is missing. The table lists roughly 2,500,000 clones, approximately 93% of them singletons, with about 0.34% in the top ten. The sequenced material came from naive CD4+ T cells from PBMCs. The receptor source for this set is a man younger than 30 in good health. Some clones in this sample may be carry-over from other donors' samples. CDR3s include the opening cysteine and the closing phenylalanine or tryptophan. The order of the fields is CDR3 length, clone size, V gene, D gene, J gene, CDR3 DNA, CDR3 protein. A D gene is named only where the DNA matches it firmly. Not every row has a clone size; where given, it reads once, few, many or a size class.

16	.	TRBV19	TRBD1	TRBJ1-5	TGTGCCAGTAGTATTCGGGGGGGACAGGGCAATCAGCCCCAGCATTTT	CASSIRGGQGNQPQHF
13	once	TRBV4-1	.	TRBJ1-4	TGCGCCAGCAGCCGGTTTAGCGGAGAAAAACTGTTTTTT	CASSRFSGEKLFF
14	.	TRBV30	.	TRBJ1-2	TGTGCCTGGAGTCCTAACCGGGGTTCCTATGGCTACACCTTC	CAWSPNRGSYGYTF
14	.	TRBV7-2	.	TRBJ1-5	TGTGCCAGCAGCTTGATAGGGGGGTTCCAGCCCCAGCATTTT	CASSLIGGFQPQHF
17	.	TRBV30	.	TRBJ1-2	TGTGCCTGGGGACCTTGGGGCAGGGGAACTCGTAACTATGGCTACACCTTC	CAWGPWGRGTRNYGYTF
14	.	TRBV7-3	.	TRBJ2-5	TGTGCCAGCAGCCGAGGGGGGCCCGAAAAGACCCAGTACTTC	CASSRGGPEKTQYF
15	once	TRBV15	.	TRBJ2-2	TGTGCCACCAGCAGAGATCCTGGGTGGGCCGGGGAGCTGTTTTTT	CATSRDPGWAGELFF
12	.	TRBV6-1	.	TRBJ2-5	TGTGCCAGCAGTCACCGAAAAGAGACCCAGTACTTC	CASSHRKETQYF
14	once	TRBV18	.	TRBJ2-5	TGTGCCAGCTCACCAACGGGGTACCAAGAGACCCAGTACTTC	CASSPTGYQETQYF
14	once	TRBV9	.	TRBJ1-1	TGTGCCAGCAGCGTAGATTCGGGAGTAACTGAAGCTTTCTTT	CASSVDSGVTEAFF
13	.	TRBV27	.	TRBJ2-4	TGTGCCAGCAGTTTATGGCCAGGGTCCATTCAGTACTTC	CASSLWPGSIQYF
15	.	TRBV7-6	.	TRBJ2-2	TGTGCCAGCAGCCCGGGGGGCGCGAACACCGGGGAGCTGTTTTTT	CASSPGGANTGELFF
15	.	TRBV5-1	.	TRBJ2-3	TGCGCCAGCAGCTTCCAATGGGTCCGCACAGATACGCAGTATTTT	CASSFQWVRTDTQYF
15	.	TRBV13	TRBD1	TRBJ2-7	TGTGCCAGCAGCATCCGGGACAGGGGGCGTTACGAGCAGTACTTC	CASSIRDRGRYEQYF
15	once	TRBV7-2	.	TRBJ2-1	TGTGCCAGCAGCTTAGCCCTAGGGCCCTACAATGAGCAGTTCTTC	CASSLALGPYNEQFF
16	.	TRBV9	TRBD1	TRBJ2-5	TGTGCCAGCAGCGTAGGCCCCACGGGACAGCAAGAGACCCAGTACTTC	CASSVGPTGQQETQYF
21	.	TRBV4-1	TRBD2	TRBJ2-1	TGCGCCAGCAGCCAAGAACTGGGTACTAGCGGGACGGGGCTGTGGAGGAATGAGCAGTTCTTC	CASSQELGTSGTGLWRNEQFF
15	.	TRBV19	.	TRBJ2-2	TGTGCCAGTAGTAAACGACAGGTCAACACCGGGGAGCTGTTTTTT	CASSKRQVNTGELFF
13	.	TRBV6-5	.	TRBJ1-5	TGTGCCAGCAGTTACAGGGCTAATCAGCCCCAGCATTTT	CASSYRANQPQHF
17	.	TRBV5-1	TRBD2	TRBJ2-1	TGCGCCAGCGACCCGGGGACTAGCGGATTCCGATGGAATGAGCAGTTCTTC	CASDPGTSGFRWNEQFF
13	.	TRBV6-6	.	TRBJ2-2	TGTGCCAGCGTCGCTATCTTAAGGGGGGAGCTGTTTTTT	CASVAILRGELFF
14	.	TRBV28	TRBD1	TRBJ1-2	TGTGCCAGCAGTTTTTCAGGGGGCGGCTATGGCTACACCTTC	CASSFSGGGYGYTF
15	.	TRBV18	.	TRBJ1-5	TGTGCCAGCTCCCCAACCAGCGGGGCTGGTCAGCCCCAGCATTTT	CASSPTSGAGQPQHF